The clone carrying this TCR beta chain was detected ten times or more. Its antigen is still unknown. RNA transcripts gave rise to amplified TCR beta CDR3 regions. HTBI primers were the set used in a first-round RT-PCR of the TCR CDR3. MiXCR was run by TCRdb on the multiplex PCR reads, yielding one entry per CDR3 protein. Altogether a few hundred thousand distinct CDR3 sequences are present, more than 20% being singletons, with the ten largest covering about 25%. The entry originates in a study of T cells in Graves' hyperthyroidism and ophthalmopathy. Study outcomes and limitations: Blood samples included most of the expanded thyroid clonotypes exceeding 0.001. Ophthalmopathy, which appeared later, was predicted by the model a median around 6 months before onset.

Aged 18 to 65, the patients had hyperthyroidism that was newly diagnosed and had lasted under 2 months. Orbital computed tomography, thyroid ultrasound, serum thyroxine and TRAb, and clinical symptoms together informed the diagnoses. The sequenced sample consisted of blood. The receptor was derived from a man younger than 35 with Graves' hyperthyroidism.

The CDR3 region is CASSIPEDGRVAQHF. The CDR3 DNA reads as TGTGCCAGTAGTATACCCGAGGATGGTCGGGTGGCCCAGCATTTT. The rearrangement links TRBV19 to TRBJ1-5; D not resolved. CDR1 LNHDA and CDR2 SQIVND come from the germline V gene (reference sequence). This CDR3 is 15 amino acids long. Trimming cost V 2 bases and J 11 bases, with 19 bases left between them.